This entry lists 16 T cell receptor beta chains sequenced from one sample in a study of T cell responses to AZD1222 COVID-19 vaccine (dated by TCRdb to the early 2020s). The method was the immunoSEQ multiplex PCR assay. TCRdb holds this immuneACCESS table with in-frame rearrangements only. Some clones are missing; in checked studies, unresolved V genes explain under half, and the rest has no known cause. Present in this sample are tens of thousands of clones, 65% to 90% of which were seen just once. The ten largest make up under 6% of the sample. The time point label of this sample denotes: baseline before first vaccination. The source material was peripheral blood, sampled on day 0 of AZD1222 vaccination. Receptors were obtained from an adult in good health.

This clone was detected once. This sequence joins TRBV7-9 and TRBJ2-1; 9 bases align to TRBD1. CDR1 is SEHNR, CDR2 FQNEAQ, per germline (reference sequence). This CDR3 contains 16 residues. V dropped 4 bases and J dropped 2; count of bases not matched to a gene: 6. CDR3 loop: CASSSTGGVTYNEQFF. The DNA for the CDR3 is TGTGCCAGCAGCTCCACAGGGGGCGTCACCTACAATGAGCAGTTCTTC.

A single count supports this clone. This chain uses TRBV6-5 with TRBJ1-1; 8 bases agree with TRBD1. CDR3 length equals 13 residues. The J segment lost 5 bases and the V segment lost 9 bases, leaving 8 bases of the junction unmatched. Per the germline V gene, CDR1 is MNHEY and CDR2 is SVGAGI. CDR3 residues: CASDRDRSTEAFF. The CDR3 coding sequence is TGTGCCAGTGACCGGGACAGGAGTACTGAAGCTTTCTTT.

This chain joins TRBV19 and TRBJ1-5, with 10 bases that match TRBD1. This CDR3 is 17 amino acids long. J gave up 1 base and V 3 bases, and 6 bases lay outside the gene matches. The V gene's germline CDR1 is LNHDA and CDR2 SQIVND (reference sequence). This chain's CDR3 is CASSMLGQGGSNQPQHF. CDR3 DNA sequence: TGTGCCAGTAGTATGCTAGGACAGGGGGGGAGCAATCAGCCCCAGCATTTT.

The chain employs TRBV5-1 and TRBJ2-7, with D unclear. This CDR3 contains 16 residues. Per the germline V gene, CDR1 is SGHRS and CDR2 is YFSETQ. V dropped 0 bases and J dropped 0 bases, with 13 bases sitting between them. CDR3 coding DNA: TGCGCCAGCAGCTTGGCTCCCAGGCTGAGCTCCTACGAGCAGTACTTC. This sequence encodes CASSLAPRLSSYEQYF.

The chain joins TRBV6-5 to TRBJ2-5; D is uncertain. In germline, CDR1 is MNHEY, CDR2 SVGAGI. There are 13 residues in the CDR3. V lost 10 bases, J lost 5 bases, and 17 bases lay in between. The CDR3 DNA reads TGTGCCACGGGTCTAAACTTTCGGGAGACCCAGTACTTC. It encodes CATGLNFRETQYF.

The CDR3 DNA is TGTGCCAGCAGTGAAAACAGACCCTATCAGCCCCAGCATTTT. Protein sequence: CASSENRPYQPQHF. The chain links TRBV6-1 to TRBJ1-5; D uncertain. Germline V gene sequence: CDR1 MNHNS, CDR2 SASEGT. The CDR3 has 14 amino acids. Trimming shortened V by 2 bases and J by 5 bases, and 10 bases separated the two germline ends.

The chain joins TRBV7-9 to TRBJ2-2; TRBD2 matches 10 bases. The CDR3 extends over 15 amino acids. V lost 4 bases and J lost 4; bases outside the gene matches: 3. Germline values: CDR1 SEHNR, CDR2 FQNEAQ (reference sequence). The CDR3: CASSSLAGGTGELFF. In DNA form, the CDR3 reads TGTGCCAGCAGCTCCTTAGCGGGGGGCACCGGGGAGCTGTTTTTT.

The chain couples TRBV27 to TRBJ1-1; maybe TRBD1 (6 bases). The V and J ends lost 1 base and 1 base respectively, with 7 bases between them. Germline assignment: CDR1 MNHEY and CDR2 SMNVEV (reference sequence). The CDR3 consists of 14 residues. CDR3 sequence (DNA): TGTGCCAGCAGTTTATTCAGGGGGAACACTGAAGCTTTCTTT. Protein product: CASSLFRGNTEAFF.

This chain uses TRBV29-1 with TRBJ1-1, with D possibly TRBD1 on 5 matching bases. The CDR3 runs 13 residues. V lost 5 bases to trimming and J lost 4 bases, with 14 bases between them. CDR1 is SQVTM and CDR2 is ANQGSEA in the germline V gene. The CDR3 DNA reads as TGCAGCGTTTTTAGGAGACAGAGCACTGAAGCTTTCTTT. The encoded protein is CSVFRRQSTEAFF.

The chain employs TRBV18 and TRBJ1-5; D gene unclear. This CDR3 is built from 14 residues. Germline CDR1 KGHSH, CDR2 LQKENI. Trimming took 6 bases from V and 3 from J, leaving 12 bases between them. CDR3 nucleotide sequence: TGTGCCAGCTCGTCCGGGATGTTCAATCAGCCCCAGCATTTT. It translates to CASSSGMFNQPQHF.

The V and J genes are TRBV7-9 and TRBJ2-5; TRBD1 or TRBD2 may be the D gene (5 bases each). Between the trimmed V and J ends, which lost 0 bases and 4 bases, there was a span of 9 bases. Germline V gene data show CDR1 as SEHNR and CDR2 as FQNEAQ (reference sequence). This CDR3 is 14 amino acids long. The CDR3 loop reads CASSLAGDVETQYF. The CDR3 region has the DNA TGTGCCAGCAGCTTAGCAGGGGACGTAGAGACCCAGTACTTC.

This chain joins TRBV30 and TRBJ2-2, with D uncertain. Germline V gives CDR1 GTSNPN, CDR2 SVGIG (reference sequence). This CDR3 is 11 amino acids long. Trimming left V 5 bases short and J 6 bases short, with 7 bases between. CDR3 nucleotide sequence: TGTGCCTGGGTCGGGTCCGGGGAGCTGTTTTTT. Residues: CAWVGSGELFF.

This clone came up a few times. The chain recombines TRBV29-1 with TRBJ1-1; 12 nucleotides match TRBD1. Per germline, CDR1 SQVTM and CDR2 ANQGSEA. With V trimmed by 4 bases and J by 11 bases, 5 bases remained unmatched. This CDR3 has 12 amino acids. CDR3 amino acids: CSVGWDRGPAFF. The CDR3 DNA sequence: TGCAGCGTTGGCTGGGACAGGGGGCCGGCTTTCTTT.

The rearrangement uses TRBV2 and TRBJ2-1, with D tentatively TRBD1 or TRBD2 (5 bases each). V was clipped by 7 bases and J by 0 bases, with 10 bases between them. In germline, CDR1 is SNHLY, CDR2 FYNNEI. This CDR3 is 14 amino acids long. DNA for the CDR3: TGTGCCAGCATACGGGGCATCTCCTACAATGAGCAGTTCTTC. It encodes CASIRGISYNEQFF.

The chain joins TRBV27 to TRBJ1-1; no firm D call. Trimming removed 6 bases from V and 1 base from J, with 9 bases in between. The CDR3 covers 13 residues. CDR1 is MNHEY and CDR2 is SMNVEV in the germline V gene (reference sequence). The CDR3 DNA reads TGTGCCAGCAGCGCAAAGACGAACACTGAAGCTTTCTTT. It yields the protein CASSAKTNTEAFF.

The chain combines TRBV6-4 with TRBJ1-5, with D possibly being TRBD1 (5 bases). From germline, CDR1 is MRHNA and CDR2 SNTAGT. CDR3 length: 15 residues. V was pared by 0 bases and J by 9 bases, with 15 bases between. The CDR3 DNA is TGTGCCAGCAGTGACTCGAACAGGCCACGGTGGCCCCAGCATTTT. Translated: CASSDSNRPRWPQHF.